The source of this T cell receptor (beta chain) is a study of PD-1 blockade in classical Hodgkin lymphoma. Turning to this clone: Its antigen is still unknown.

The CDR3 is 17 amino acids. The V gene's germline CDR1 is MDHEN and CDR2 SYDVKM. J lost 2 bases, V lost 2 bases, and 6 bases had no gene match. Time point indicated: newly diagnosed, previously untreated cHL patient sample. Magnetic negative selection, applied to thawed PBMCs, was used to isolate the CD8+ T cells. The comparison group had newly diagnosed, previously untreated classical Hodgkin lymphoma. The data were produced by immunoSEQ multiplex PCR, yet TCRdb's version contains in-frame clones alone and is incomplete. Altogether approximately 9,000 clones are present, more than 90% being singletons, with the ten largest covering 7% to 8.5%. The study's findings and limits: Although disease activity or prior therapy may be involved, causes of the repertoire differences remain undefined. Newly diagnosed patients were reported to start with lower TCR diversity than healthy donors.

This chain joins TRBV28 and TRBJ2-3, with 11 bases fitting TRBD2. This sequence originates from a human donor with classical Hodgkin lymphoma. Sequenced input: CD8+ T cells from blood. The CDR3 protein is CASSLPRTSGYTDTQYF. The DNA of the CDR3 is TGTGCCAGCAGTTTACCGAGGACTAGCGGGTACACAGATACGCAGTATTTT.